This record covers a single T cell receptor beta chain. The antigen remains undetermined. These data belong to a study of long-term antiretroviral therapy in people with HIV. Study-wide results and limits: The clones with expansion before ART were dominant in the repertoire at all time points. An increase in diversity followed ART, yet levels stayed below transplant donor controls. Compared with controls, HIV repertoires showed narrower CDR3 length ranges.

The junction had 5 bases not matched to a gene; V was cut back by 5 bases and J by 2 bases. CDR3 length equals 16 residues. Germline CDR1 and CDR2: SEHNR and FQNEAQ (reference sequence). Assay version v3.0 of immunoSEQ was used, and it was run at survey level. The method was immunoSEQ multiplex PCR; TCRdb's version includes in-frame clones alone and lacks a portion of them. This sample has about 11,000 clones, with about 80% found just once. The chain carries TRBV7-9 and TRBJ1-3; TRBD1 matches at 11 bases. The sequence was obtained from a man aged 25-40 years with HIV. The specimen was unsorted PBMCs, collected at the start of antiretroviral therapy, before treatment. The CDR3 loop is CASSDRDRGTGNTIYF. The CDR3 DNA sequence: TGTGCCAGCAGCGACAGGGACAGGGGGACTGGAAACACCATATATTTT.